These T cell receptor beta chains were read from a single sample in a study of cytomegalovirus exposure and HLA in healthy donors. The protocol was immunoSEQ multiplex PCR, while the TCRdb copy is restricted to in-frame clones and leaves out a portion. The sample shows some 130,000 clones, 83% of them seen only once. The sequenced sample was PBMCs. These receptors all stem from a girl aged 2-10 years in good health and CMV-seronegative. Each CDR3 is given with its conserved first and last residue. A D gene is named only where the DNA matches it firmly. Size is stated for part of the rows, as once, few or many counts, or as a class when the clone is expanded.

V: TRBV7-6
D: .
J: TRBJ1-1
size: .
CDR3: CASSLGESEAFF
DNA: TGTGCCAGCAGCTTAGGAGAGTCTGAAGCTTTCTTT

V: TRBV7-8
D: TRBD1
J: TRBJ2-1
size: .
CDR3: CASSWGRDRLYNEQFF
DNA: TGTGCCAGCAGCTGGGGCCGGGACAGGCTATACAATGAGCAGTTCTTC

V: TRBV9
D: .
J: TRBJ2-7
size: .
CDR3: CASSAGYEQYF
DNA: TGTGCCAGCAGCGCGGGCTACGAGCAGTACTTC

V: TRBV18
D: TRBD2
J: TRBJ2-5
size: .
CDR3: CASSPRGGQETQYF
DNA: TGTGCCAGCTCACCACGGGGAGGGCAAGAGACCCAGTACTTC

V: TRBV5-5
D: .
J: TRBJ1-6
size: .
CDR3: CASSLWGGDSPLHF
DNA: TGTGCCAGCAGCTTGTGGGGGGGGGATTCACCCCTCCACTTT

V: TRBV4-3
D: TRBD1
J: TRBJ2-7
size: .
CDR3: CASSRGTGQGAYEQYF
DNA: TGCGCCAGCAGCCGGGGCACGGGGCAGGGGGCCTACGAGCAGTACTTC

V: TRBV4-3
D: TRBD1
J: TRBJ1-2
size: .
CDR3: CASSQDPGQGAFYYGYTF
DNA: TGCGCCAGCAGCCAAGATCCGGGACAGGGGGCGTTTTACTATGGCTACACCTTC

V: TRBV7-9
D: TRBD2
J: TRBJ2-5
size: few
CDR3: CASSPRTSGRSREETQYF
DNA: TGTGCCAGCAGCCCCCGGACTAGCGGGAGATCTAGGGAAGAGACCCAGTACTTC

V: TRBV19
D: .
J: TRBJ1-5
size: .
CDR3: CASSIQSYSNQPQHF
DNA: TGTGCCAGTAGTATCCAGTCATATAGCAATCAGCCCCAGCATTTT

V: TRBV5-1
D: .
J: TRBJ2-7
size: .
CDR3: CASSLRDIGARNEQYF
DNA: TGCGCCAGCAGCCTACGGGACATCGGGGCGAGGAACGAGCAGTACTTC

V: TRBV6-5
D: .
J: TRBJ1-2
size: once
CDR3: CASSYSNSGGAGGYTF
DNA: TGTGCCAGCAGTTACTCGAATAGCGGGGGCGCGGGCGGCTACACCTTC

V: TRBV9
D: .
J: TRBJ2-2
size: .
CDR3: CASSVTLHLNPGELFF
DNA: TGTGCCAGCAGCGTAACACTACACCTGAATCCCGGGGAGCTGTTTTTT

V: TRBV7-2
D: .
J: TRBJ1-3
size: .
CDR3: CASSLAATAGNTIYF
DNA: TGTGCCAGCAGCTTAGCCGCGACAGCGGGAAACACCATATATTTT

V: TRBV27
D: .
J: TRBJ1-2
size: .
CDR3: CASSPFGTRDGYTF
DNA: TGTGCCAGCAGTCCCTTCGGGACAAGAGATGGCTACACCTTC

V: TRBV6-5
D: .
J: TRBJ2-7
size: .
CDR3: CASSAGLKPYEQYF
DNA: TGTGCCAGCAGTGCGGGACTTAAGCCCTACGAGCAGTACTTC

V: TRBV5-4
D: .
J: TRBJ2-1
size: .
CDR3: CASHPRTNNNEQFF
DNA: TGTGCCAGCCACCCTCGGACTAATAATAACGAGCAGTTCTTC

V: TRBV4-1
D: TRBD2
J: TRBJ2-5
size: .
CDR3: CASSQVTSGAKETQYF
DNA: TGCGCCAGCAGCCAGGTGACTAGCGGGGCTAAAGAGACCCAGTACTTC

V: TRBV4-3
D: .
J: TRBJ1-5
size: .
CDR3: CASSQEWPFSNQPQHF
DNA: TGCGCCAGCAGCCAAGAGTGGCCGTTCAGCAATCAGCCCCAGCATTTT

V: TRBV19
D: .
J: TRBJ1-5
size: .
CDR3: CASSIGWASNQPQHF
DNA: TGTGCCAGTAGTATTGGTTGGGCTAGCAATCAGCCCCAGCATTTT

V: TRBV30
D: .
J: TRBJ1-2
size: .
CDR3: CACTLRGASYGYTF
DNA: TGTGCCTGCACCTTACGGGGGGCTAGCTATGGCTACACCTTC

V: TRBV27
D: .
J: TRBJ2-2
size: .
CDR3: CASSLWNRDRELFF
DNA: TGTGCCAGCAGTTTATGGAACAGGGACAGGGAGCTGTTTTTT

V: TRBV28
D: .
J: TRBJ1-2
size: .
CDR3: CASSYQGIQRGYTF
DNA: TGTGCCAGCAGTTACCAGGGGATTCAGAGGGGCTACACCTTC

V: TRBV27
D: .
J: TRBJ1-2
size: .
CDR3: CASSPAGEGGYTF
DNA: TGTGCCAGCAGTCCCGCAGGGGAAGGCGGCTACACCTTC

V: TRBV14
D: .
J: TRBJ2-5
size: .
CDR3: CANGTSGGETQYF
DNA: TGTGCCAACGGGACCTCAGGGGGGGAGACCCAGTACTTC

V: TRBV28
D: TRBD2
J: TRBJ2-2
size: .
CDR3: CASRGATAGDAGELFF
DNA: TGTGCCAGCAGGGGCGCCACCGCGGGAGATGCCGGGGAGCTGTTTTTT

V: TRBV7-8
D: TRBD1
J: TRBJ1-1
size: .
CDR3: CASSGRQGEAFF
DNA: TGTGCCAGCAGCGGCCGACAGGGAGAAGCTTTCTTT

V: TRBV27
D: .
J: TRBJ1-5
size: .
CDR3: CARHGQETGGNQPQHF
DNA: TGTGCCAGACATGGCCAGGAAACAGGCGGCAATCAGCCCCAGCATTTT

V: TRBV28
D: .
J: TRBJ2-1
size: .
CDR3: CASSEVADINEQFF
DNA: TGTGCCAGCAGTGAGGTAGCTGATATCAATGAGCAGTTCTTC

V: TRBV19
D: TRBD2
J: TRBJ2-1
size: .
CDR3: CASSMIAGVSYNEQFF
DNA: TGTGCCAGTAGTATGATAGCGGGGGTCTCCTACAATGAGCAGTTCTTC

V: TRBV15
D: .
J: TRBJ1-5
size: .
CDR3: CATSPRVDQPQHF
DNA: TGTGCCACCTCCCCCAGGGTGGATCAGCCCCAGCATTTT

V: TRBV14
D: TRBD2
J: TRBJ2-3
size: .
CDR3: CASSRLAGTDTQYF
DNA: TGTGCCAGCAGCCGACTAGCGGGCACAGATACGCAGTATTTT